These T cell receptor beta chains were read from a single sample in a study of cytomegalovirus exposure and HLA in healthy donors. Clones were sequenced by immunoSEQ multiplex PCR, and TCRdb holds only the in-frame ones, with some missing. The sample has roughly 150,000 clones; roughly 85% are singletons. Specimen: PBMCs. Receptors were obtained from a man aged 35 to 55 in good health and CMV-seropositive. Both conserved end residues are part of each CDR3.

j_call v_call cdr3_aa
TRBJ1-1 TRBV5-4 CASSTLTGRQAFF
TRBJ1-1 TRBV18 CASSPSVGRNTEAFF
TRBJ2-1 TRBV5-1 CASSLNVGEQFF
TRBJ2-2 TRBV29-1 CSVEAGTSAAGELFF
TRBJ2-5 TRBV5-1 CASSPRQGAQETQYF
TRBJ2-1 TRBV29-1 CSVPLAGRPNEQFF
TRBJ2-7 TRBV4-1 CASSPRLLSYEQYF
TRBJ1-1 TRBV7-2 CASSFSRVGTEAFF
TRBJ1-1 TRBV20-1 CSALSVTEAFF
TRBJ2-3 TRBV5-6 CASSRDWGTDTQYF
TRBJ2-1 TRBV9 CASSANNEQFF
TRBJ2-4 TRBV13 CASSLYMAKNIQYF
TRBJ2-2 TRBV6-6 CASNSGLAGAGELFF
TRBJ1-1 TRBV19 CASSIEGGWTEAFF
TRBJ2-1 TRBV7-6 CASSHTSGSWNEQFF
TRBJ1-2 TRBV7-9 CASSPNVGTAVSGYTF
TRBJ1-1 TRBV2 CASSEWGGSQGTEAFF
TRBJ1-2 TRBV19 CASSIGANYGYTF
TRBJ2-1 TRBV13 CASSLGAGRAENEQFF
TRBJ2-6 TRBV16 CASTHQLPGTGAGANVLTF
TRBJ2-1 TRBV7-2 CASSLVGAGVRQFF
TRBJ2-2 TRBV5-1 CASGVRGTPGELFF
TRBJ1-5 TRBV28 CASRNQGNQPQHF
TRBJ1-2 TRBV7-2 CASSIRGQVKSGYTF
TRBJ2-4 TRBV23-1 CASSQSPTGALNIQYF
TRBJ1-6 TRBV28 CASSRTGTGSSPLHF
TRBJ2-3 TRBV11-3 CASSLDTSGRGEDTRYF
TRBJ1-2 TRBV27 CASSYGGGSYGYTF
TRBJ2-4 TRBV7-2 CASSSGTVKNIQYF
TRBJ1-5 TRBV28 CASSNDRGYPGQPQHF
TRBJ2-7 TRBV5-5 CASSLVASGSGEQYF
TRBJ2-1 TRBV11-3 CASSFDTQGYNEQFF
TRBJ1-2 TRBV18 CASSPGQGDYGYTF
TRBJ2-3 TRBV5-1 CASSFEQGTDTQYF
TRBJ1-2 TRBV25-1 CASSPHAGNGYTF
TRBJ1-2 TRBV9 CASSLTGGDGYTF
TRBJ2-6 TRBV5-1 CASRMTGDGANVLTF
TRBJ2-7 TRBV28 CASSPRFGSGRNEQYF
TRBJ2-4 TRBV19 CASSSPGRRESIQYF
TRBJ2-1 TRBV5-1 CASSLGQGASASYNEQFF
TRBJ1-2 TRBV29-1 CSVARDRGYYGYTF